The 10 T cell receptor beta chains in this list originate from one sample, sequenced in a study of CD8 T cells in ankylosing spondylitis. TCRdb itself ran the 5' RACE reads through MiXCR, one entry per CDR3 protein. Among about 92,000 distinct CDR3 sequences listed, about 8.1% were seen once. Sequencing was done on a sample of blood, either unsorted or a sorted T cell fraction (not recorded which). These receptors were collected from a male donor with ankylosing spondylitis or in good health (not recorded which).

This clonotype occurred many times. The genes are TRBV5-1 and TRBJ2-3; D unresolved. V gave up 0 bases and J gave up 4 bases, with 9 bases separating them. Per germline, CDR1 SGHRS and CDR2 YFSETQ. This CDR3 is 14 amino acids long. This CDR3 reads CASSLAPASDTQYF. The CDR3 region has the DNA TGCGCCAGCAGCTTGGCCCCAGCCTCAGATACGCAGTATTTT.

This chain joins TRBV7-9 and TRBJ2-1, with a possible D match to TRBD1 (5 bases). The CDR3 consists of 14 residues. V was pared by 4 bases and J by 6 bases, with 13 bases between. Germline CDR1 and CDR2: SEHNR and FQNEAQ (reference sequence). The CDR3 protein is CASSSYRKRNEQFF. DNA of the CDR3: TGTGCCAGCAGCTCTTACAGGAAACGCAATGAGCAGTTCTTC.

This clonotype was seen ten or more times. This chain connects TRBV12-3 or TRBV12-4 to TRBJ2-4, with TRBD1 matching over 8 bases. J lost 7 bases, V lost 5 bases, and 7 bases had no gene match. The CDR3 contains 14 residues. CDR3 in amino acids: CASSAAGGWNIQYF. CDR3 in DNA: TGTGCCAGCAGTGCTGCAGGGGGCTGGAACATTCAGTACTTC.

This clonotype was counted once. This may stem from a read error, because a much larger clone lies one nucleotide away. The chain joins TRBV2 to TRBJ2-5; D not resolved. Germline CDR1 is SNHLY and CDR2 is FYNNEI. The CDR3 runs to 11 residues. In DNA form, the CDR3 reads TGTGTCAGCAAGGATTGGGAGACCCAGTACTTC. Translated: CVSKDWETQYF.

This clonotype was recorded at least ten times. The V call is TRBV28, the J call TRBJ2-7; unclear D gene. Germline V gene lookup returns CDR1 MDHEN and CDR2 SYDVKM. Trimming left V 1 base short and J 3 bases short, with 1 base between. The CDR3 length is 11 residues. The CDR3 protein is CASSLYYEQYF. The CDR3 nucleotides read TGTGCCAGCAGTTTATACTACGAGCAGTACTTC.

This clonotype was seen at least ten times. J is TRBJ1-2 and V is TRBV5-1, with D hard to call. Germline CDR1 SGHRS, CDR2 YFSETQ. The CDR3 runs to 18 residues. V was pared by 0 bases and J by 0 bases, with 18 bases between. CDR3 sequence (DNA): TGCGCCAGCAGCTTGGCCTCAGCCGCGGTGGAACCTAACTATGGCTACACCTTC. Translating gives CASSLASAAVEPNYGYTF.

A remark on this clonotype: A much larger clone differs by one base, so this may be a read error. The gene calls are TRBV6-1 and TRBJ1-1, with D perhaps matching TRBD1 (5 bases). The germline V gene has CDR1 MNHNS and CDR2 SASEGT. V dropped 7 bases and J dropped 8 bases, with 17 bases sitting between them. The CDR3 has 13 amino acids. This CDR3 is CASNRPQTYEAFF. The CDR3, as DNA: TGTGCCAGCAACAGGCCTCAAACGTACGAAGCTTTCTTT.

This clonotype has ten or more counts. This chain links TRBV29-1 with TRBJ1-6; no clear D. V was trimmed by 8 bases and J by 2 bases, leaving 10 bases between them. The length of the CDR3 is 13 residues. CDR1 SQVTM and CDR2 ANQGSEA come from the germline V gene. The CDR3 region has the DNA TGCAGCACTCGGAAGACCTATAATTCACCCCTCCACTTT. This codes for CSTRKTYNSPLHF.

This clonotype was counted many times. The chain joins TRBV14 to TRBJ1-1; no clear D gene. Germline V gene lookup returns CDR1 SGHDN and CDR2 FVKESK. CDR3 size: 14 residues. Trimming pared 1 base from V and 8 bases from J, leaving 14 bases between. The CDR3 bases are TGTGCCAGCAGCCAAGGTATTTCAGGCAACGAAGCTTTCTTT. Translated: CASSQGISGNEAFF.

This clonotype has ten or more counts. The chain recombines TRBV5-1 with TRBJ2-1, with 13 bases identical to TRBD2. Germline V CDR1 and CDR2: SGHRS, YFSETQ. The CDR3 is 17 amino acids. Trimming cost V 2 bases and J 9 bases; bases outside gene matches: 11. CDR3 sequence (DNA): TGCGCCAGCAGCTTAGGGACTAGCGGGGCCTTACTGGGTGAGCAGTTCTTC. As protein: CASSLGTSGALLGEQFF.